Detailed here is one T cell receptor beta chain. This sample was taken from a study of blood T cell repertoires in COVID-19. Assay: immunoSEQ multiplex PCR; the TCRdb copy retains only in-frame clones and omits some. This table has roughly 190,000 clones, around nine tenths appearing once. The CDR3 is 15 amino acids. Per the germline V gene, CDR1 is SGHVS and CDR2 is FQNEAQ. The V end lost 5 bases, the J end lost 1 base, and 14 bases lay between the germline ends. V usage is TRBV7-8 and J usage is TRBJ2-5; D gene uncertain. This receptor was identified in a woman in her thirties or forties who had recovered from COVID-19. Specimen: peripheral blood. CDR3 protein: CASSPQVTFQETQYF. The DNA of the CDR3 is TGTGCCAGCAGCCCGCAGGTGACGTTCCAAGAGACCCAGTACTTC.